This entry describes one T cell receptor beta chain. The antigen remains unidentified. These data originate in a study of CD8 T cells in ankylosing spondylitis. Using quantitative 5'-RACE with molecular barcodes, the authors made TCR beta libraries. TCRdb analysed the 5' RACE reads with MiXCR anew, one entry per CDR3 protein. The sample contains 700,000 or so distinct CDR3 sequences, around a fifth of which appear only once. The CDR3 is 15 residues long. The germline gives CDR1 WNHNN, CDR2 SYGVQD (reference sequence). The ends were cut back, 6 bases at V and 9 bases at J, with 22 bases in the middle. General observations from the study: A CD8+ phenotype characterized the disease-linked clones, which were relatively rare in peripheral blood. It appeared that ankylosing spondylitis blood was characterized by a TCR beta motif of under ten highly homologous variants.

This TCR was sampled from a male donor with ankylosing spondylitis. The gene calls are TRBV10-1 and TRBJ2-3; a possible D gene is TRBD1 (6 bases). Sequenced material: blood, either unsorted or a sorted T cell fraction (not recorded which). The CDR3 coding sequence is TGCGCCAGCAGCCCGCGAGGCAGGGGTGAGGGGACGCAGTATTTT. Amino acids: CASSPRGRGEGTQYF.